The sample holds one count of the clone carrying this T cell receptor beta chain. Its target is not known. The data stem from a study of STAT5B mutations in CD4+ large granular lymphocyte leukemia. Background on the study: Among healthy controls, a particular HLA allele went with more CDR3 'QG' motifs. Study results and limitations: Patient CD4-sorted repertoires stayed more clonal than healthy ones after leukemic-clone removal. Data were not HLA-matched across samples.

Study processing details: Productive clonotypes were detectable down to 2.59 x 10-5 frequency. The table came from immunoSEQ multiplex PCR; TCRdb's copy has only in-frame clones and leaves some out. The V and J calls and the clone size are those of that table, but D and trimming were determined from the DNA. The profile shows tens of thousands of clones, 78% of them singletons. This sequence was found in a human donor in good health. Source material: CD4+ T cells from blood buffy coats.

The CDR3 nucleotides are TGTGCCAGCAGACCCGGGGACAGGGACCAAGAGACCCAGTACTTC. Its protein product is CASRPGDRDQETQYF. V is TRBV6-6 and J is TRBJ2-5; 9 bases are a match to TRBD1. The V segment lost 6 bases and the J segment 0 bases; nucleotides outside the gene matches: 5. The CDR3 consists of 15 residues. Germline CDR1 and CDR2: MNHNY and SVGAGI (reference sequence).